The entry below describes one T cell receptor (beta chain). The antigen is unknown. This sample was included in a study of cytomegalovirus exposure and HLA in healthy donors. Study-level information: The 95 to 150 validation repertoires used the same platform as the roughly 670 first-cohort repertoires, a later analysis reported. General study findings and limits: Rarity held for most TCR sequences, but there were some public TCRs that occurred in many donors. Reported performance of the classifier showed diagnosis of cytomegalovirus status with high specificity and sensitivity.

Germline trimming cut 4 bases from V and 4 bases from J; bases unmatched to any gene: 11. The CDR3 length is 15 residues. Germline-derived CDR1 and CDR2 are SQVTM and ANQGSEA. Sequencing used immunoSEQ multiplex PCR; TCRdb keeps in-frame clones, though not all of them. The sample holds about 280,000 clones; roughly 90% are singletons and the top ten take about 0.9%. The sequence was obtained from a woman younger than 35 in good health and CMV-seronegative. What was sequenced was PBMCs. This chain links TRBV29-1 with TRBJ1-2; 8 bases match TRBD1. CDR3 sequence reads: CSVVGQGALPYGYTF. The CDR3 DNA follows: TGCAGCGTTGTCGGCCAGGGGGCCCTCCCCTATGGCTACACCTTC.